Listed below are T cell receptor beta chains from one sample, sequenced in a study of T cells in Graves' hyperthyroidism and ophthalmopathy. MiXCR, run by TCRdb on the multiplex PCR reads, gives a single entry per CDR3 protein. The repertoire holds about 410,000 distinct CDR3 sequences, with roughly 14% as singletons. The sequenced sample was blood. The receptors derive from a man between 18 and 35 years old with Graves' ophthalmopathy. CDR3s include the opening cysteine and the closing phenylalanine or tryptophan.

J gene: TRBJ2-7
V gene: TRBV12-3/TRBV12-4
CDR3 protein: CASSIGTGGVYEQYF

J gene: TRBJ1-6
V gene: TRBV6-1
CDR3 protein: CASSDRQGTHNSPLHF

J gene: TRBJ1-5
V gene: TRBV15
CDR3 protein: CATRSTGGLNQPQHF

J gene: TRBJ1-1
V gene: TRBV3-1
CDR3 protein: CASSERNTEAFF

J gene: TRBJ1-1
V gene: TRBV19
CDR3 protein: CASSPHTFPNTEAFF

J gene: TRBJ2-3
V gene: TRBV5-6
CDR3 protein: CAWSGEGRGTADTQYF

J gene: TRBJ2-3
V gene: TRBV7-8
CDR3 protein: CASSTGGRTTDTQYF

J gene: TRBJ1-1
V gene: TRBV7-2
CDR3 protein: CASSLVSRDTEAFF

J gene: TRBJ1-1
V gene: TRBV19
CDR3 protein: CASSMEEGKMNTEAFF

J gene: TRBJ2-3
V gene: TRBV12-3/TRBV12-4
CDR3 protein: CASSFVLDTQYF

J gene: TRBJ2-7
V gene: TRBV6-5
CDR3 protein: CASSYASSYEQYF

J gene: TRBJ2-2
V gene: TRBV11-2
CDR3 protein: CASSSTKANTGELFF

J gene: TRBJ2-2
V gene: TRBV25-1
CDR3 protein: CASSEYSLRRQENTGEPFF

J gene: TRBJ2-5
V gene: TRBV4-1
CDR3 protein: CASSQGSGGNQETQYF

J gene: TRBJ1-1
V gene: TRBV10-1
CDR3 protein: CASSAANTEAFF

J gene: TRBJ1-4
V gene: TRBV5-1
CDR3 protein: CASPTQSQATNEKLFF

J gene: TRBJ2-1
V gene: TRBV6-6
CDR3 protein: CASSYSTGGPGEQFF

J gene: TRBJ2-5
V gene: TRBV9
CDR3 protein: CASSGAGTTQETQYF

J gene: TRBJ2-3
V gene: TRBV12-3/TRBV12-4
CDR3 protein: CASRPPAFDTQYF

J gene: TRBJ2-3
V gene: TRBV9
CDR3 protein: CASSGSLTDTQYF

J gene: TRBJ1-5
V gene: TRBV11-2
CDR3 protein: CASSLDRGSQHF

J gene: TRBJ2-7
V gene: TRBV6-1
CDR3 protein: CASRRERHLYEQYF

J gene: TRBJ2-7
V gene: TRBV19
CDR3 protein: CASMITGGEKQYF

J gene: TRBJ2-3
V gene: TRBV30
CDR3 protein: CAHGGAVGTDTQYF

J gene: TRBJ2-3
V gene: TRBV20-1
CDR3 protein: CSASGGETDTQYF

J gene: TRBJ2-7
V gene: TRBV3-1
CDR3 protein: CASSPGQGVSYEQYF

J gene: TRBJ1-2
V gene: TRBV7-8
CDR3 protein: CASSLRGQGPRGYTF

J gene: TRBJ2-1
V gene: TRBV19
CDR3 protein: CASSTGTYNEQFF

J gene: TRBJ1-6
V gene: TRBV20-1
CDR3 protein: CSARDTGRGGSPLHF

J gene: TRBJ2-7
V gene: TRBV5-1
CDR3 protein: CASSLGWGEPYEQYF

J gene: TRBJ2-7
V gene: TRBV7-3
CDR3 protein: CASSLSRGTYEQYF

J gene: TRBJ2-2
V gene: TRBV24-1
CDR3 protein: CATSALGQANTGELFF

J gene: TRBJ1-1
V gene: TRBV9
CDR3 protein: CASSVRTYTEAFF

J gene: TRBJ2-6
V gene: TRBV11-2
CDR3 protein: CASSAQEFILSGANVLTF

J gene: TRBJ2-3
V gene: TRBV11-2
CDR3 protein: CASSLDLDGRGGTDTQYF

J gene: TRBJ2-1
V gene: TRBV6-5
CDR3 protein: CASSYSMAGREQFF

J gene: TRBJ2-3
V gene: TRBV9
CDR3 protein: CASSVSGSLDTQYF

J gene: TRBJ1-5
V gene: TRBV19
CDR3 protein: CASRERRLGDQPQHF

J gene: TRBJ2-7
V gene: TRBV12-3/TRBV12-4
CDR3 protein: CASSLNRGSEQYF

J gene: TRBJ1-2
V gene: TRBV10-3
CDR3 protein: CAISDPKQGANYGYTF

J gene: TRBJ1-2
V gene: TRBV6-1
CDR3 protein: CASRGGDYGYTF

J gene: TRBJ1-2
V gene: TRBV6-1
CDR3 protein: CASSSRTGTGSFGYTF